This TCR beta chain comes out of a study of beta chain features in type 1 diabetes (dated by TCRdb to the late 2010s). With respect to the entire study: Mean age, gender distribution, total cell number and subset yield were not different between patients and healthy donors. A total of 100 million to 110 million sorted cells were examined across all samples, and a strong correlation was observed between cell number per subset and RNA yield. In the study, recently diagnosed type 1 diabetes patients and matched healthy donors were compared on the TCRB repertoires of their sorted circulating CD4+ T cell subsets. Regulatory and stem cell-like memory subsets were isolated from only 8 patients and about eight healthy donors, whereas naive and central memory subsets came from all 30 or so donors. Study-wide conclusions, independent of this receptor: The naive, central memory and regulatory TCRB repertoires appeared to resemble one another more closely among patients than among healthy donors. Patients with type 1 diabetes made fewer insertions and deleted more nucleotides at VDJ recombination sites, implying thymic rearrangement abnormalities. PCR might favor shorter templates, but patient and control samples were amplified and corrected together, so any skew would affect both groups equally. Sequencing cDNA rather than genomic DNA could over-represent highly expressing activated cells, although activation and CD3 levels did not differ between groups. Because small numbers of individuals were included in the HLA sub-analyses, any influence of HLA type on TCRB rearrangement was left unresolved. Type 1 diabetes patients showed a moderate but significant shortening of TCRB CDR3 length in all four CD4+ subsets.

A single peripheral blood draw of about 116 mL on average was collected from each donor into heparinised tubes. A BD FACSAria II was used to sort naive, central memory, regulatory and stem cell-like memory CD4+ T cells with a panel that included CD45RO, CCR7, CD25, CD127, CD95 and CD27. Every sorted population had a purity above 95%. PBMCs were isolated right away by Lymphoprep density gradient centrifugation and were stained directly, without culture. So that batch effects would be minimized, each experiment stained and sorted samples in pairs, pairing one healthy donor with one patient. The entire amount of isolated RNA was reverse transcribed using the High Capacity cDNA Reverse Transcription Kit, so the sequenced TCRB transcripts were expressed ones. Naive, central memory and regulatory T cell samples underwent deep immunoSEQ sequencing, averaging approximately 3.5 million total reads per sample. Sorted cells were lysed in RLT buffer and RNA was extracted with DNase-treated RNeasy Micro or Mini kits, depending on cell number. To prevent cross-contamination, every cell subset was processed on its own, while patient and healthy donor samples were processed together. TCRB sequences were amplified from cDNA with the immunoSEQ multiplex PCR, producing 87-bp fragments spanning the CDR3 region. Amplicons were sequenced on the Illumina HiSeq platform. As for how the authors treated the data: Synthetic template baselines were used to correct PCR bias computationally, reads within Hamming distance 2 were collapsed, and singletons that could not be merged were discarded. Reads were aligned to IMGT to assign V, D and J genes, CDR3 length, and insertions or deletions at six rearrangement sites. Within each subset, clonotype counts were normalized to sorted cell number, and only after that were true diversity and Gini coefficients computed with the tcR R package. The overlap coefficient, calculated on TCRB nucleotide sequences, was used to measure repertoire sharing. As a proxy for the pre-selection repertoire, out-of-frame TCRB sequences from naive cells were analyzed. The table was pulled from immuneACCESS by TCRdb, which kept in-frame rearrangements only. Such tables lose some clones; where checked, under half of the loss comes from unresolved V genes, and the rest has no known cause. V, J and clone size are taken as reported in that table, and D and trimming were inferred from the DNA itself. For this sample the table gives about 620,000 clones, of which 15% to 19% were detected only once. 0.093% of the sample is in the top ten clones.

For this clone: The specificity of this receptor is unknown. No qualities accompany the bases; no much larger clone lies one base away.

Counted from cysteine to phenylalanine, this CDR3 has 15 amino acids. This entry keeps only the CDR3 DNA: 45 bases, framed from base 1. From the germline V gene, CDR1 is SGHVS and CDR2 is FQNEAQ. Germline trimming amounts to 5 bases on V and 1 base on J, with 5 as the count of junction bases outside the gene matches. The receptor comes from a man aged 18-30 years in good health. What was sequenced was naive CD4+ T cells from blood. In light of the paper, this sample's cell subset or site label describes: true naive CD4+ T cells. The receptor chain draws on TRBV7-8 and TRBJ2-1; 7 bases in the middle match TRBD1. The CDR3 here reads CASSQGGQSYNEQFF. The nucleotide sequence is TGTGCCAGCAGCCAAGGGGGCCAGTCCTACAATGAGCAGTTCTTC.